The 23 T cell receptor beta chains presented below share a single source sample, sequenced in a study of tumor T cells in aggressive B-cell lymphoma. Data came from immunoSEQ multiplex PCR; TCRdb stores just in-frame clones and leaves some out. Counted here are about 3,000 clones, around 82% occurring once; the ten biggest clones make up roughly a sixth. Sequencing was performed on tumor tissue. The receptor set was obtained from an adult with diffuse large B cell lymphoma.

Concerning this clone itself: Mismatch with germline at one junction end may stem from a read error. J is TRBJ2-2 and V is TRBV27; D possibly corresponds to TRBD2 (5 bases). From germline, CDR1 is MNHEY and CDR2 SMNVEV (reference sequence). The CDR3 totals 16 residues. CDR3 sequence (DNA): TGTGCCAGCAGGAGGAGGAGCAACAAGAACACCGGTGAGCTGTTTTTT. Protein: CASRRRSNKNTGELFF.

The chain combines TRBV13 with TRBJ2-7, with 7 bases lining up with TRBD1. The ends lost 6 bases at V and 3 bases at J; junction bases unmatched: 5. CDR3 length equals 13 residues. Germline V gives CDR1 PRHDT, CDR2 FYEKMQ (reference sequence). The CDR3 DNA is TGTGCCAGCAGGTCGGGACAGATCTACGAGCAGTACTTC. Amino acids: CASRSGQIYEQYF.

The CDR3 here is CASSLQGFGADTQYF. In DNA, the CDR3 is TGCGCCAGCAGCTTACAGGGTTTCGGCGCAGATACGCAGTATTTT. The chain couples TRBV5-1 to TRBJ2-3; D might be TRBD1 (6 bases). Germline V gene sequence: CDR1 SGHRS, CDR2 YFSETQ. CDR3 size: 15 residues. V was trimmed by 2 bases and J by 4 bases, leaving 14 bases between them.

The chain uses TRBV7-2 and TRBJ2-1, with 8 bases matching TRBD2. CDR1 and CDR2 from the germline V gene are SGHTA and FQGNSA. Trimming took 4 bases from V and 10 from J; bases not matched to a gene: 9. The CDR3 is 14 amino acids. Here the CDR3 reads CASSSFHGGAEQFF. The CDR3 bases are TGTGCCAGCAGCTCCTTTCACGGGGGGGCGGAGCAGTTCTTC.

V gene TRBV15 combines with J gene TRBJ2-3; 7 bases line up with TRBD2. J was trimmed by 1 base and V by 3 bases; bases with no gene match: 7. The germline V gene has CDR1 LNHNV and CDR2 YYDKDF (reference sequence). This CDR3 contains 16 residues. The CDR3 sequence: CATSSKGGVGTDTQYF. In DNA form, the CDR3 reads TGTGCCACCAGCAGTAAGGGAGGGGTGGGCACAGATACGCAGTATTTT. Complete variable domain (other parts from reference TRBV15 and TRBJ2-3): DAMVIQNPRYQVTQFGKPVTLSCSQTLNHNVMYWYQQKSSQAPKLLFHYYDKDFNNEADTPDNFQSRRPNTSFCFLDIRSPGLGDTAMYLCATSSKGGVGTDTQYFGPGTRLTVL.

This chain connects TRBV30 to TRBJ1-1; 7 bases fit TRBD1. The germline gives CDR1 GTSNPN, CDR2 SVGIG (reference sequence). J gave up 0 bases and V 0 bases, and 10 bases lay outside the gene matches. This CDR3 comprises 17 residues. The CDR3 DNA is TGTGCCTGGAGTGTACTTCAGGGGGATTTCATGAACACTGAAGCTTTCTTT. It translates to CAWSVLQGDFMNTEAFF.

This clone was seen only once. The chain couples TRBV6-6 to TRBJ2-7; 9 nucleotides line up with TRBD1. This CDR3 is built from 15 residues. The germline V gene encodes CDR1 MNHNY and CDR2 SVGAGI (reference sequence). The V and J ends lost 2 bases and 5 bases, in that order; junction bases with no gene match: 7. The CDR3 sequence: CASSYATGGMDEQYF. As DNA, the CDR3 is TGTGCCAGCAGTTACGCCACAGGGGGCATGGACGAGCAGTACTTC.

In its sample, this clone was seen a few times. This chain connects TRBV30 to TRBJ2-1, with 13 bases lining up with TRBD2. Trimming removed 0 bases from V and 8 bases from J; junction bases left unmatched: 4. Per germline, CDR1 GTSNPN and CDR2 SVGIG (reference sequence). This CDR3 spans 15 amino acids. CDR3 DNA sequence: TGTGCCTGGAGTGTAGGACTAGCGGGGGTCGATGAGCAGTTCTTC. It codes for CAWSVGLAGVDEQFF. Based on the CDR3 plus reference TRBV30 and TRBJ2-1, the full variable domain is SQTIHQWPATLVQPVGSPLSLECTVEGTSNPNLYWYRQAAGRGLQLLFYSVGIGQISSEVPQNLSASRPQDRQFILSSKKLLLSDSGFYLCAWSVGLAGVDEQFFGPGTRLTVL.

CDR3 loop: CASSSGGSNQPQHF. In DNA, the CDR3 is TGTGCCAGCAGCTCGGGGGGCAGCAATCAGCCCCAGCATTTT. This sequence joins TRBV5-4 and TRBJ1-5; TRBD1 might be the D (6 bases). The germline gives CDR1 SGHNT, CDR2 YYREEE (reference sequence). V was pared by 3 bases and J by 1 base, with 8 bases between. This CDR3 has 14 residues.

J is TRBJ1-2 and V is TRBV5-6; D is perhaps TRBD1 (5 bases). This CDR3 comprises 16 residues. Germline V gene data show CDR1 as SGHDT and CDR2 as YYEEEE. With 0 bases removed from V and 3 bases from J, the gap between germline ends came to 15 bases. The CDR3 region is CASSLAGRGADYGYTF. The CDR3 nucleotides read TGTGCCAGCAGCTTGGCCGGGAGGGGCGCGGACTATGGCTACACCTTC.

This clone occurred once. The chain's CDR3 is CASSQESFGELFF. The CDR3 DNA is TGTGCCAGCAGCCAAGAGAGTTTCGGGGAGCTGTTTTTT. The chain has TRBV4-2 and TRBJ2-2, with no clear D. V gave up 0 bases and J gave up 7 bases, with 6 bases separating them. This CDR3 has 13 amino acids. Germline V gene lookup returns CDR1 LGHNA and CDR2 YNFKEQ.

This sequence joins TRBV11-2 and TRBJ2-2, with D hard to call. This CDR3 region has 16 residues. V lost 0 bases, J lost 0 bases, and 8 bases lay in between. Germline V gene data show CDR1 as SGHAT and CDR2 as FQNNGV. CDR3 region: CASSLDGLANTGELFF. In nucleotides, the CDR3 is TGTGCCAGCAGCTTAGACGGGTTAGCGAACACCGGGGAGCTGTTTTTT.

The rearrangement joins TRBV6-6 to TRBJ2-7; 10 bases match TRBD1. CDR1 is MNHNY and CDR2 is SVGAGI in the germline V gene (reference sequence). V lost 6 bases and J lost 7; bases outside the gene matches: 12. The CDR3 extends over 15 amino acids. CDR3 residues: CASRSTDRGPGEQYF. CDR3 nucleotide sequence: TGTGCCAGCAGGTCCACCGACAGGGGGCCGGGTGAGCAGTACTTC.

The chain is built from TRBV6-6 and TRBJ2-7; 8 nucleotides align to TRBD2. The germline V gene has CDR1 MNHNY and CDR2 SVGAGI (reference sequence). V lost 6 bases and J lost 2; bases outside the gene matches: 12. CDR3 length: 16 residues. CDR3 DNA sequence: TGTGCCAGCAGCCCATACGGAGTCGGGGGGGCCTACGAGCAGTACTTC. It specifies CASSPYGVGGAYEQYF.

This clone was detected only a few times. This chain links TRBV30 with TRBJ2-2; tentative D call: TRBD2 (6 bases). The germline V gene has CDR1 GTSNPN and CDR2 SVGIG (reference sequence). With 0 bases removed from V and 8 bases from J, the gap between germline ends came to 13 bases. CDR3 size: 14 residues. For the CDR3, the DNA is TGTGCCTGGAGTGTAATGGGAGGACGGGGGGAGCTGTTTTTT. Its protein is CAWSVMGGRGELFF.

This chain links TRBV5-6 with TRBJ2-2, with D possibly being TRBD2 (5 bases). The ends were cut back, 4 bases at V and 4 bases at J, with 17 bases in the middle. Germline assignment: CDR1 SGHDT and CDR2 YYEEEE. This CDR3 spans 16 amino acids. The CDR3 nucleotides are TGTGCCAGCAGCCAACTCGCTGCGGGTGGCACCGGGGAGCTGTTTTTT. The encoded protein is CASSQLAAGGTGELFF. Combining the CDR3 with reference TRBV5-6 and TRBJ2-2 gives the whole variable domain DAGVTQSPTHLIKTRGQQVTLRCSPKSGHDTVSWYQQALGQGPQFIFQYYEEEERQRGNFPDRFSGHQFPNYSSELNVNALLLGDSALYLCASSQLAAGGTGELFFGEGSRLTVL.

The CDR3 region has the DNA TGTGCCAGCAGCTTAGAGTCCCAGTTGCCCCAGCATTTT. Amino acids: CASSLESQLPQHF. This rearrangement joins TRBV11-2 to TRBJ1-5; D is undetermined. The V gene lost 0 bases and the J gene lost 9 bases, with 9 bases spanning the gap. CDR1 SGHAT and CDR2 FQNNGV come from the germline V gene. CDR3 size: 13 residues. Filled out from reference TRBV11-2 and TRBJ1-5, the complete variable domain reads EAGVAQSPRYKIIEKRQSVAFWCNPISGHATLYWYQQILGQGPKLLIQFQNNGVVDDSQLPKDRFSAERLKGVDSTLKIQPAKLEDSAVYLCASSLESQLPQHFGDGTRLSIL.

This sequence joins TRBV19 and TRBJ1-2; D ambiguous. This CDR3 has 12 residues. V was cut by 9 bases and J by 2 bases, with 10 bases left in between. Germline CDR1 and CDR2: LNHDA and SQIVND (reference sequence). The CDR3 DNA is TGTGCCAGCCAGAATAAAAACTATGGCTACACCTTC. Translated: CASQNKNYGYTF.

The chain recombines TRBV11-2 with TRBJ1-5; a weak D match, TRBD1 (6 bases). Germline V CDR1 and CDR2: SGHAT, FQNNGV. V was shortened by 3 bases and J by 0 bases, with 9 bases between the two germline ends. This CDR3 is built from 15 residues. CDR3 in DNA: TGTGCCAGCAGCTTCAGGGGCGATAGCAATCAGCCCCAGCATTTT. Translated, it gives CASSFRGDSNQPQHF.

This clone was detected only a few times. The V call is TRBV5-1, the J call TRBJ2-3; D remains ambiguous. Germline-derived CDR1 and CDR2 are SGHRS and YFSETQ. The CDR3 consists of 12 residues. Trimming pared 2 bases from V and 4 bases from J, leaving 5 bases between. In DNA, the CDR3 is TGCGCCAGCAGCTTCAGTTCAGATACGCAGTATTTT. Protein sequence: CASSFSSDTQYF.

V gene TRBV2 combines with J gene TRBJ2-5; 9 positions match TRBD1. The germline V gene encodes CDR1 SNHLY and CDR2 FYNNEI. The trim removed 6 bases at V and 1 base at J, leaving 3 bases unmatched. This CDR3 has 14 amino acids. The CDR3 spells CASRGDRAQETQYF. In nucleotides, the CDR3 is TGTGCCAGCAGGGGGGACAGGGCCCAAGAGACCCAGTACTTC.

The V and J genes are TRBV11-3 and TRBJ2-2, with D hard to call. V was cut by 3 bases and J by 5 bases, with 10 bases left in between. The V gene's germline CDR1 is SGHNT and CDR2 YENEEA. The CDR3 length is 14 residues. CDR3 amino acids: CASSFSGSTGELFF. The CDR3 DNA is TGTGCCAGCAGCTTTTCCGGGTCTACCGGGGAGCTGTTTTTT.

The V gene is TRBV6-6, the J gene TRBJ2-1, with no clear D. Per the germline V gene, CDR1 is MNHNY and CDR2 is SVGAGI (reference sequence). CDR3 size: 15 residues. V was pared by 0 bases and J by 3 bases, with 9 bases between. The CDR3 protein is CASSYSAGIYNEQFF. CDR3 DNA: TGTGCCAGCAGTTACTCGGCAGGCATCTACAATGAGCAGTTCTTC.